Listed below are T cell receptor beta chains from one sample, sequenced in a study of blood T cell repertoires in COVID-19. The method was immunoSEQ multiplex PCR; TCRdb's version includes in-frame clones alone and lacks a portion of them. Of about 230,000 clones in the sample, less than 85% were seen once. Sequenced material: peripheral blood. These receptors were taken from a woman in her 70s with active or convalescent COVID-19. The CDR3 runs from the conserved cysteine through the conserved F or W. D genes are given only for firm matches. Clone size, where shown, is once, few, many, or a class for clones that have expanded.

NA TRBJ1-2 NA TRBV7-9 TGTGCCAGCAGCTTAGCAGACAGAGCGTTCTATGGCTACACCTTC CASSLADRAFYGYTF
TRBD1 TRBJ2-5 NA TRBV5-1 TGCGCCAGCAGGAGGGGGCCTGGCGGTGGGGAGACCCAGTACTTC CASRRGPGGGETQYF
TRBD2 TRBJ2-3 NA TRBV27 TGTGCCAGCAACCCCTGGGGGGGGGATACGCAGTATTTT CASNPWGGDTQYF
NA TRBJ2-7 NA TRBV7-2 TGTGCCAGCAGCCTTGACCTAGGAGGTTTCAACGAGCAGTACTTC CASSLDLGGFNEQYF
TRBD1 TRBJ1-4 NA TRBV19 TGTGCCAGTAAAGGACAGGCAACTAATGAAAAACTGTTTTTT CASKGQATNEKLFF
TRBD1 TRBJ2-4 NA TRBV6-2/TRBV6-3 TGTGCCAGCAGTTACGATAGGGGGCTTAACATTCAGTACTTC CASSYDRGLNIQYF
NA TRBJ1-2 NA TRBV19 TGTGCCAGTAGTATAGATCTGACATATTACTATGGCTACACCTTC CASSIDLTYYYGYTF
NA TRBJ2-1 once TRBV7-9 TGTGCCAGCACGGACCCGAGGTTCTACAATGAGCAGTTCTTC CASTDPRFYNEQFF
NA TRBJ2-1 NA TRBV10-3 TGTGCCATCAGTGCGGCGGGGCCGAGCTCCTACAATGAGCAGTTCTTC CAISAAGPSSYNEQFF
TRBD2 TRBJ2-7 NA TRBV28 TGTGCCACCTACAGATGGGGGGCTAGCGGGAGTCACGGGGGACATGCCGAGCAGTACTTC CATYRWGASGSHGGHAEQYF
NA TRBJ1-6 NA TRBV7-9 TGTGCCAGCAGCTTAGGGAGCAGAGAGGAATCACCCCTCCACTTT CASSLGSREESPLHF
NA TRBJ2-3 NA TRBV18 TGTGCCAGCTCCGACAGAGCCGCTAGCACAGATACGCAGTATTTT CASSDRAASTDTQYF
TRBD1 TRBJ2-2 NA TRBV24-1 TGTGCCACCAGTGCCTACCAGGGGGACACCGGGGAGCTGTTTTTT CATSAYQGDTGELFF
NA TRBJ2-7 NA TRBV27 TGTGCCAGCAGGATTAGCGCGCTCTCCTACGAGCAGTACTTC CASRISALSYEQYF
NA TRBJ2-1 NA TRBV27 TGTGCCAGCCGTTACTCACAGTACAATGAGCAGTTCTTC CASRYSQYNEQFF
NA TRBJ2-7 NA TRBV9 TGTGCCAGCAGCGTGGGCGAGGGGGGGACGCACTACGAGCAGTACTTC CASSVGEGGTHYEQYF
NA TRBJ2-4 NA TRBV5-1 TGCGCCAGCAGCTTGTCAGGGGATGGGAACATTCAGTACTTC CASSLSGDGNIQYF
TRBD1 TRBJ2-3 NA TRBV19 TGTGCCAGTCAGGACAGGGGGCACGCAGATACGCAGTATTTT CASQDRGHADTQYF
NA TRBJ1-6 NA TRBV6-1 TGTGCCAGCAGTGACCTACAGACACCCCTCCACTTT CASSDLQTPLHF
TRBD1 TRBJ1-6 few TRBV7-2 TGTGCCAGCTCCGGCCAGGGGGCATCACCCCTCCACTTT CASSGQGASPLHF
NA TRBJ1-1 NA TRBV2 TGTGCCAGCAGTCTAGACAGGGAAGCTTTCTTT CASSLDREAFF
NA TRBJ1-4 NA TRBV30 TGTGCCTGGAGTTGGTGGGAGGCTAATGAAAAACTGTTTTTT CAWSWWEANEKLFF
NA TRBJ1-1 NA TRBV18 TGTGCCAGCTCACCAAAATCGGAGTCCTTCAACACTGAAGCTTTCTTT CASSPKSESFNTEAFF
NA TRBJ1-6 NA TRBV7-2 TGTGCCAGCAGCTTAGTCGGGAATGGGGATTCACCCCTCCACTTT CASSLVGNGDSPLHF
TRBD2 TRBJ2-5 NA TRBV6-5 TGTGCCAGCACCACGACTAGCGGCGAAGAGACCCAGTACTTC CASTTTSGEETQYF
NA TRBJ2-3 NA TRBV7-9 TGTGCCAGCAGGAAAGTGGGGAGTACAGATACGCAGTATTTT CASRKVGSTDTQYF
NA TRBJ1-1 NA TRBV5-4 TGTGCCAGCAGCTTGAAAAACAGGAACACTGAAGCTTTCTTT CASSLKNRNTEAFF
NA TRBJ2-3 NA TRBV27 TGTGCCAGCAGATACACTTTTTTGGCCCTCGGGGATACGCAGTATTTT CASRYTFLALGDTQYF
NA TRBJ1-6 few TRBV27 TGTGCCAGCAGAAGATGGGACAACAATTCACCCCTCCACTTT CASRRWDNNSPLHF
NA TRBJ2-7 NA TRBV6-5 TGTGCCAGCAGTATCCATACAGGGACCTACGAGCAGTACTTC CASSIHTGTYEQYF
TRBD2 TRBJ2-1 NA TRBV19 TGTGCCAGTAGGGACCGACTAGCGGATAGGTACAATGAGCAGTTCTTC CASRDRLADRYNEQFF
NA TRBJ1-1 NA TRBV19 TGTGCCAGTAGTATCACCCGGGGGAGGGACACTGAAGCTTTCTTT CASSITRGRDTEAFF
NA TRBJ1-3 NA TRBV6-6 TGTGCCAGCAGTTACTCAAGCTCAGGGACTGGAAACACCATATATTTT CASSYSSSGTGNTIYF
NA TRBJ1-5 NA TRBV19 TGTGCCAGTAGTATAGGTGAGGCCATGAGTCATCAGCCCCAGCATTTT CASSIGEAMSHQPQHF
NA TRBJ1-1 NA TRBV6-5 TGTGCCAGCAGTCCTGGGGGGTACACTGAAGCTTTCTTT CASSPGGYTEAFF
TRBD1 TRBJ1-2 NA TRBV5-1 TGCGCCAGCAGCTTTCGGACAGGGGACGACTACACCTTC CASSFRTGDDYTF
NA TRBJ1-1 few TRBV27 TGTGCCAGCAGTTTGTACCCCCCAGGGGCTTTCTTT CASSLYPPGAFF
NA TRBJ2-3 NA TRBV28 TGTGCCAGCAGTTCGACTACACCCACAGATACGCAGTATTTT CASSSTTPTDTQYF
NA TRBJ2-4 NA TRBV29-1 TGCAGCGTTCGACGGGGAGGAGAAAACATTCAGTACTTC CSVRRGGENIQYF
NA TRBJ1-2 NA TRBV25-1 TGTGCCAGCAGTGGGTCCTCGGAGGGCTACACCTTC CASSGSSEGYTF